The rows below give T cell receptor beta chains drawn from one sample of a study of cytomegalovirus exposure and HLA in healthy donors. This table comes from immunoSEQ multiplex PCR, and its TCRdb copy is limited to in-frame clones, with some not included. Of roughly 110,000 clones in the sample, about four fifths are singletons; the top ten hold 1.6%. The specimen sequenced was PBMCs. These receptors were obtained from a man between 50 and 59 years old in good health and CMV-seronegative. The CDR3 runs from the conserved cysteine through the conserved F or W. The order of the fields is D gene, J gene, V gene, clone size, CDR3 protein, CDR3 DNA. D genes are given only for firm matches. Clone size is shown for a subset of rows, as once, few, many or a class of expanded clone.

>TRBD2|TRBJ2-1|TRBV2|-
CASSYGGDSSYNEQFF
TGTGCCAGCAGTTACGGGGGGGATAGCTCCTACAATGAGCAGTTCTTC
>TRBD1|TRBJ2-1|TRBV19|-
CASSPRTGTNEQFF
TGTGCCAGTAGTCCAAGGACAGGGACCAATGAGCAGTTCTTC
>TRBD1|TRBJ1-4|TRBV5-4|-
CASSLGQGARANEKLFF
TGTGCCAGCAGCTTGGGACAGGGGGCGCGGGCTAATGAAAAACTGTTTTTT
>TRBD1|TRBJ1-5|TRBV7-8|few
CASSSTRTGGQPQHF
TGTGCCAGCAGCTCCACTCGGACAGGGGGCCAGCCCCAGCATTTT
>TRBD1|TRBJ1-2|TRBV27|-
CASSFWDRREHGYTF
TGTGCCAGCAGTTTCTGGGACAGGCGGGAACATGGCTACACCTTC
>-|TRBJ1-2|TRBV10-1|-
CASSDDGINYGYTF
TGCGCCAGCAGTGATGACGGGATTAACTATGGCTACACCTTC
>-|TRBJ1-4|TRBV5-1|many
CASSAGSTNEKLFF
TGCGCCAGCAGCGCGGGTTCAACTAATGAAAAACTGTTTTTT
>TRBD1|TRBJ2-7|TRBV6-7|-
CASSYSKTSGQFYEQYF
TGTGCCAGCAGTTACTCGAAAACCTCGGGACAGTTCTACGAGCAGTACTTC
>-|TRBJ2-3|TRBV10-1|-
CASSDQLHDTQYF
TGCGCCAGCAGTGATCAGTTACACGATACGCAGTATTTT
>TRBD1|TRBJ2-1|TRBV10-3|-
CAISESWGQGGTDEQFF
TGTGCCATCAGTGAGTCGTGGGGACAGGGGGGAACGGATGAGCAGTTCTTC
>-|TRBJ1-1|TRBV5-1|-
CASSPVGPDKGEAFF
TGCGCCAGCAGCCCGGTGGGTCCGGACAAAGGGGAAGCTTTCTTT
>-|TRBJ1-5|TRBV5-1|once
CASSLDGSRGQPQHF
TGCGCCAGCAGCTTGGACGGCTCTCGGGGTCAGCCCCAGCATTTT
>TRBD1|TRBJ2-3|TRBV5-1|-
CASSLGQGITDTQYF
TGCGCCAGCAGCTTGGGACAGGGGATCACAGATACGCAGTATTTT
>-|TRBJ1-1|TRBV29-1|-
CSVIRGSGAEAFF
TGCAGCGTTATCAGGGGTTCTGGGGCTGAAGCTTTCTTT
>-|TRBJ1-4|TRBV28|-
CASSLGHRNEKLFF
TGTGCCAGCAGTTTAGGACACCGGAATGAAAAACTGTTTTTT
>TRBD2|TRBJ2-3|TRBV6-6|-
CASSYAGGTDTQYF
TGTGCCAGCAGTTACGCGGGGGGCACAGATACGCAGTATTTT
>-|TRBJ2-7|TRBV18|-
CASSFGTFYEQYF
TGTGCCAGCTCATTCGGGACTTTCTACGAGCAGTACTTC
>-|TRBJ2-3|TRBV6-4|-
CASSDRETDTQYF
TGTGCCAGCAGTGACAGGGAGACAGATACGCAGTATTTT
>-|TRBJ2-1|TRBV4-1|-
CASSPYLTGEYNEQFF
TGCGCCAGCAGTCCATATCTGACAGGAGAATACAATGAGCAGTTCTTC
>-|TRBJ2-3|TRBV2|-
CASSELDTQYF
TGTGCCAGCAGTGAACTAGATACGCAGTATTTT